These T cell receptor beta chains were read from a single sample in a study of blood T cells in healthy people across ages. TCRdb passed the 5' RACE reads through MiXCR, listing each CDR3 protein once. The table lists fewer than 950,000 distinct CDR3 sequences, under 40% of them singletons. The specimen sequenced was blood. These receptors originate from a man aged 18 to 29 in good health. Each CDR3 is given with its conserved first and last residue. Each record gives: V gene, D gene, clone size, J gene, CDR3 length, CDR3 protein, CDR3 DNA. The D gene is left open where the match is weak. Size is omitted from some rows. Given values are once, few, many or a class for expanded clones.

V: TRBV20-1; D: TRBD1; size: -; J: TRBJ1-2; length: 13; CDR3: CSASSGTDYGYTF; DNA: TGCAGTGCTAGCTCCGGGACAGACTATGGCTACACCTTC
V: TRBV12-3/TRBV12-4; D: -; size: many; J: TRBJ2-1; length: 15; CDR3: CASSFEGGSYNEQFF; DNA: TGTGCCAGCAGTTTTGAGGGGGGCTCCTACAATGAGCAGTTCTTC
V: TRBV6-1; D: -; size: -; J: TRBJ1-6; length: 17; CDR3: CASSEGTLGSYNSPLHF; DNA: TGTGCCAGCAGTGAGGGGACACTAGGCTCCTATAATTCACCCCTCCACTTT
V: TRBV2; D: -; size: few; J: TRBJ2-6; length: 16; CDR3: CASSDDSSSGANVLTF; DNA: TGTGCCAGCAGTGACGACAGCTCGTCTGGGGCCAACGTCCTGACTTTC
V: TRBV20-1; D: -; size: -; J: TRBJ2-2; length: 14; CDR3: CSARGTTNTGELFF; DNA: TGCAGTGCTAGAGGGACAACGAACACCGGGGAGCTGTTTTTT
V: TRBV4-1; D: -; size: few; J: TRBJ2-1; length: 16; CDR3: CASSQDRGVSYNEQFF; DNA: TGCGCCAGCAGCCAAGATAGGGGGGTCTCCTACAATGAGCAGTTCTTC
V: TRBV14; D: -; size: -; J: TRBJ1-1; length: 12; CDR3: CASSQGELRAFF; DNA: TGTGCCAGCAGCCAAGGGGAGTTACGAGCTTTCTTT
V: TRBV6-2/TRBV6-3; D: -; size: -; J: TRBJ2-1; length: 15; CDR3: CASIHGRGAYNEQFF; DNA: TGTGCCAGCATCCACGGCCGCGGGGCTTACAATGAGCAGTTCTTC
V: TRBV4-3; D: -; size: few; J: TRBJ1-6; length: 17; CDR3: CASSRDKGTGYNSPLHF; DNA: TGCGCCAGCAGCCGGGACAAGGGAACGGGCTATAATTCACCCCTCCACTTT
V: TRBV24-1; D: -; size: -; J: TRBJ2-1; length: 15; CDR3: CATRNSGGDLHEQFF; DNA: TGTGCCACCAGAAATAGCGGAGGGGATCTCCATGAGCAGTTCTTC
V: TRBV12-3/TRBV12-4; D: -; size: -; J: TRBJ1-5; length: 15; CDR3: CASSKGGRFNQPQHF; DNA: TGTGCCAGCAGCAAGGGAGGGAGATTTAATCAGCCCCAGCATTTT
V: TRBV24-1; D: -; size: once; J: TRBJ2-1; length: 11; CDR3: CATSGTGEQFF; DNA: TGTGCCACCAGCGGAACAGGCGAGCAGTTCTTC
V: TRBV3-1; D: TRBD2; size: once; J: TRBJ2-3; length: 17; CDR3: CASSQGSGGASPDTQYF; DNA: TGTGCCAGCAGCCAAGGAAGCGGGGGGGCATCGCCAGATACGCAGTATTTT
V: TRBV5-1; D: TRBD1; size: once; J: TRBJ2-1; length: 16; CDR3: CASSEDRDRIYNEQFF; DNA: TGCGCCAGCAGCGAGGACCGGGACAGAATCTACAATGAGCAGTTCTTC
V: TRBV28; D: -; size: once; J: TRBJ2-7; length: 14; CDR3: CASSFLGGQETRYF; DNA: TGTGCCAGCAGTTTCTTGGGCGGTCAAGAGACCCGGTACTTC
V: TRBV29-1; D: -; size: once; J: TRBJ2-3; length: 12; CDR3: CSVALMVDTQYF; DNA: TGCAGCGTAGCCCTCATGGTAGATACGCAGTATTTT
V: TRBV7-9; D: -; size: many; J: TRBJ1-6; length: 13; CDR3: CASGGPGHSPLHF; DNA: TGTGCCAGCGGGGGGCCCGGGCATTCACCCCTCCACTTT
V: TRBV7-2; D: TRBD1; size: -; J: TRBJ1-2; length: 13; CDR3: CASSSGQGVGYTF; DNA: TGTGCCAGCAGCTCGGGACAGGGGGTTGGCTACACCTTC
V: TRBV6-5; D: -; size: -; J: TRBJ2-3; length: 16; CDR3: CASSYSDEPSTDTQYF; DNA: TGTGCCAGCAGTTACTCGGATGAACCGAGCACAGATACGCAGTATTTT
V: TRBV7-9; D: -; size: many; J: TRBJ2-3; length: 16; CDR3: CASRDLTVMLTDTQYF; DNA: TGTGCCAGCAGGGATTTGACAGTGATGTTGACAGATACGCAGTATTTT
V: TRBV2; D: -; size: few; J: TRBJ1-4; length: 15; CDR3: CASSNMRMRSEKLFF; DNA: TGTGCCAGCAGTAATATGAGAATGAGGAGTGAAAAACTGTTTTTT
V: TRBV5-1; D: TRBD1; size: -; J: TRBJ1-2; length: 14; CDR3: CASSLVGTVNGYTF; DNA: TGCGCCAGCAGCTTGGTCGGGACAGTGAATGGCTACACCTTC
V: TRBV5-6; D: TRBD2; size: few; J: TRBJ2-7; length: 15; CDR3: CASSIGGASSYEQYF; DNA: TGTGCCAGCAGCATCGGGGGGGCGAGCTCCTACGAGCAGTACTTC
V: TRBV4-1; D: -; size: few; J: TRBJ2-3; length: 14; CDR3: CASSQLRTADTQYF; DNA: TGCGCCAGCAGCCAGCTTCGGACAGCAGATACGCAGTATTTT
V: TRBV6-2/TRBV6-3; D: -; size: many; J: TRBJ2-7; length: 13; CDR3: CASSPMGTYEQYF; DNA: TGTGCCAGCAGCCCCATGGGGACCTACGAGCAGTACTTC
V: TRBV20-1; D: TRBD1; size: -; J: TRBJ1-6; length: 14; CDR3: CSASEGQFNSPLHF; DNA: TGCAGTGCTTCCGAGGGACAGTTTAATTCACCCCTCCACTTT
V: TRBV5-5; D: -; size: -; J: TRBJ1-5; length: 15; CDR3: CAGGSGERPSGPQHF; DNA: TGTGCCGGCGGTTCGGGGGAGCGCCCCTCGGGGCCCCAGCATTTT
V: TRBV18; D: -; size: -; J: TRBJ2-5; length: 15; CDR3: CASSPPRGPNNEQYF; DNA: TGTGCCAGCTCACCACCCCGGGGCCCAAACAATGAGCAGTACTTC
V: TRBV5-1; D: TRBD1; size: -; J: TRBJ1-2; length: 16; CDR3: CASSPHSGTGTNGYTF; DNA: TGCGCCAGCAGCCCTCACTCCGGGACAGGGACGAATGGCTACACCTTC